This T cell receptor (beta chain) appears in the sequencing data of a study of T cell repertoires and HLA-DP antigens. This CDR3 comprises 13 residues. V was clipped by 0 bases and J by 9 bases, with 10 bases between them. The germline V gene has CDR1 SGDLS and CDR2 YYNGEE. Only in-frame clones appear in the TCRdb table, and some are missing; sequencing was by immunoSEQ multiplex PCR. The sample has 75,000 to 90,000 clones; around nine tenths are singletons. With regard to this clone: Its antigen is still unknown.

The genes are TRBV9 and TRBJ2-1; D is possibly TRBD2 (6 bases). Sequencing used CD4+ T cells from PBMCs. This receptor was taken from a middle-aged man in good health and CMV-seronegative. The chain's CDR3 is CASSVVGGREQFF. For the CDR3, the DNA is TGTGCCAGCAGCGTAGTGGGGGGACGTGAGCAGTTCTTC. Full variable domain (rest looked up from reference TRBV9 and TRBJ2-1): DSGVTQTPKHLITATGQRVTLRCSPRSGDLSVYWYQQSLDQGLQFLIQYYNGEERAKGNILERFSAQQFPDLHSELNLSSLELGDSALYFCASSVVGGREQFFGPGTRLTVL.